This passage covers 27 T cell receptor beta chains from one sample sequenced in a study of blood T cell repertoires in COVID-19. Generated by immunoSEQ multiplex PCR, the TCRdb table keeps only in-frame clones and is missing some. The table includes 180,000 or so clones, more than 80% detected once. The specimen was peripheral blood. The receptors come from a woman aged 55 to 70 with acute or convalescent COVID-19.

This clone was found once. V gene TRBV7-9 combines with J gene TRBJ1-1; 9 bases are shared with TRBD1. The CDR3 has 17 amino acids. Germline V gene sequence: CDR1 SEHNR, CDR2 FQNEAQ (reference sequence). J gave up 4 bases and V 5 bases, and 14 bases lay outside the gene matches. The CDR3 sequence: CASSLRTGVAGFTEAFF. In DNA form, the CDR3 reads TGTGCCAGCAGCCTACGGACAGGGGTCGCAGGATTCACTGAAGCTTTCTTT.

The chain combines TRBV18 with TRBJ2-3; D remains unclear. V was trimmed by 3 bases and J by 2 bases, leaving 15 bases between them. The CDR3 totals 16 residues. Germline values: CDR1 KGHSH, CDR2 LQKENI. Here the CDR3 reads CASSPDISVFTDTQYF. CDR3 sequence (DNA): TGTGCCAGCTCACCCGACATTTCGGTTTTCACAGATACGCAGTATTTT.

Only one count was recorded for this clone. The chain joins TRBV5-8 to TRBJ2-7, with TRBD2 as a possible D gene (6 bases). This CDR3 is 15 amino acids long. The V gene's germline CDR1 is SGHTS and CDR2 YDEGEE. The V end was cut by 3 bases, the J end by 5 bases, with 18 bases between. CDR3 sequence (DNA): TGTGCCAGCAGCTCCGGGGACTCGCCGGGGGACGAGCAGTACTTC. Translation gives CASSSGDSPGDEQYF.

The CDR3 nucleotides read TGTGCCAGCAGTCTAACCCGCCCCACAGGGTACAACTATGGCTACACCTTC. The encoded protein is CASSLTRPTGYNYGYTF. The rearrangement joins TRBV27 to TRBJ1-2; possibly TRBD1 for D (6 bases). V lost 5 bases and J lost 2, with 21 bases in between. Germline V gene sequence: CDR1 MNHEY, CDR2 SMNVEV (reference sequence). The CDR3 extends over 17 amino acids.

This clone was counted only a few times. The CDR3 region has the DNA TGTGCCAGCAGCCCCTTCCGTGGGCAGGGGGCATCTGAAGCTTTCTTT. It codes for CASSPFRGQGASEAFF. This chain connects TRBV14 to TRBJ1-1; 8 positions match TRBD1. The CDR3 is 16 residues long. Germline V gives CDR1 SGHDN, CDR2 FVKESK. The junction had 13 bases not matched to a gene; V was cut back by 4 bases and J by 6 bases.

The table lists this clone with a count of one. This chain uses TRBV9 with TRBJ1-2; D is possibly TRBD1 (6 bases). V lost 0 bases, J lost 4 bases, and 13 bases lay in between. Germline CDR1 reads SGDLS; CDR2 reads YYNGEE. CDR3 length: 15 residues. In DNA form, the CDR3 reads TGTGCCAGCAGCGTAGGAGGACAGTCCTTCTATGGCTACACCTTC. It encodes CASSVGGQSFYGYTF.

Remarks on this clone: One end of the junction does not line up with germline, which may come from a read error. The chain is built from TRBV6-5 and TRBJ1-5; perhaps TRBD1 as D (5 bases). Germline assignment: CDR1 MNHEY and CDR2 SVGAGI. The CDR3 loop spans 14 amino acids. CDR3 protein: CASNYGHGNQPQHF. CDR3 nucleotides: TGTGCCAGCAATTACGGACATGGCAATCAGCCCCAGCATTTT.

This chain uses TRBV5-8 with TRBJ2-1; D ambiguous. The CDR3 sequence is 17 residues long. Trimming cost V 1 base and J 0 bases, with 14 bases left between them. The germline CDR1 and CDR2 sequences are SGHTS and YDEGEE. In nucleotides, the CDR3 is TGTGCCAGCAGCTTGCTTAGCAACACTCGCTCCTACAATGAGCAGTTCTTC. Protein product: CASSLLSNTRSYNEQFF.

The chain couples TRBV24-1 to TRBJ2-3, with 9 bases that match TRBD2. Trimming cost V 3 bases and J 6 bases; bases outside gene matches: 6. The germline CDR1 and CDR2 sequences are KGHDR and SFDVKD. There are 15 residues in the CDR3. Here the CDR3 reads CATSDARGREDTQYF. The CDR3 DNA reads TGTGCCACCAGTGATGCTCGCGGGAGGGAGGATACGCAGTATTTT.

This chain joins TRBV5-4 and TRBJ1-5; D ambiguous. Between the trimmed V and J ends, which lost 0 bases and 4 bases, there was a span of 11 bases. Germline V CDR1 and CDR2: SGHNT, YYREEE (reference sequence). The CDR3 sequence is 15 residues long. The CDR3 loop reads CASSLDPSPNQPQHF. In DNA, the CDR3 is TGTGCCAGCAGCTTGGACCCGAGCCCTAATCAGCCCCAGCATTTT.

This chain links TRBV5-1 with TRBJ1-6; 10 nucleotides align to TRBD1. This CDR3 is built from 16 residues. Per the germline V gene, CDR1 is SGHRS and CDR2 is YFSETQ. V lost 3 bases, J lost 7 bases, and 7 bases stayed unmatched. The CDR3 loop is CASSSGQGGTNSPLHF. Written as DNA, the CDR3 is TGCGCCAGCAGCTCAGGACAGGGGGGGACCAATTCACCCCTCCACTTT.

The chain combines TRBV18 with TRBJ2-6; TRBD1 is a possible D gene (6 bases). This CDR3 has 17 amino acids. Trimming cost V 4 bases and J 0 bases, with 13 bases left between them. From germline, CDR1 is KGHSH and CDR2 LQKENI. The CDR3 DNA reads as TGTGCCAGCTCACTACGGGACACTGGCTCTGGGGCCAACGTCCTGACTTTC. Amino acids: CASSLRDTGSGANVLTF.

This clone was counted a few times. One end of the junction varies from germline; a read error may be responsible. The chain carries TRBV7-2 and TRBJ2-3; 9 nucleotides match TRBD2. There are 15 residues in the CDR3. In germline, CDR1 is SGHTA, CDR2 FQGNSA. DNA of the CDR3: TGTGCCAGCAGCCTAGCGGGGCGGAGCACAGATACGCAGTATTTT. Its protein is CASSLAGRSTDTQYF.

The chain has TRBV25-1 and TRBJ1-3, with no clear D. V was cut by 9 bases and J by 3 bases, with 9 bases left in between. CDR3 length: 12 residues. Germline V lookup: CDR1 MGHDK, CDR2 SYGVNS. The CDR3 loop reads CASRGSGNTIYF. The CDR3 nucleotides are TGTGCCAGTAGAGGGAGTGGAAACACCATATATTTT.

The chain recombines TRBV7-9 with TRBJ2-2; 8 bases agree with TRBD2. Trimming removed 3 bases from V and 3 bases from J; junction bases left unmatched: 6. The CDR3 is 16 amino acids. CDR1 is SEHNR, CDR2 FQNEAQ, per germline (reference sequence). For the CDR3, the DNA is TGTGCCAGCAGCTTGGAGGTAGCGGGATACACCGGGGAGCTGTTTTTT. Translation: CASSLEVAGYTGELFF. The full variable domain, with the rest looked up from reference TRBV7-9 and TRBJ2-2, is DTGVSQNPRHKITKRGQNVTFRCDPISEHNRLYWYRQTLGQGPEFLTYFQNEAQLEKSRLLSDRFSAERPKGSFSTLEIQRTEQGDSAMYLCASSLEVAGYTGELFFGEGSRLTVL.

V usage is TRBV6-5 and J usage is TRBJ1-2; the match to TRBD1 covers 8 bases. Trimming at V came to 3 bases and at J to 5 bases, leaving 11 bases not matched to a gene. This CDR3 is built from 16 residues. Germline CDR1 reads MNHEY; CDR2 reads SVGAGI. The CDR3 DNA sequence: TGTGCCAGCAGTTATATTGGACAGGGTGAAATTTATGGCTACACCTTC. Its protein product is CASSYIGQGEIYGYTF.

The chain has TRBV10-3 and TRBJ2-5; 10 bases are shared with TRBD2. The CDR3 runs to 18 residues. Germline values: CDR1 ENHRY, CDR2 SYGVKD. V gave up 0 bases and J gave up 2 bases; unmatched junction bases: 9. The DNA of the CDR3 is TGTGCCATCAGTGAGTCAAAACTAGCGGGGTTCATACAAGAGACCCAGTACTTC. It specifies CAISESKLAGFIQETQYF.

The chain has TRBV15 and TRBJ1-3, with a weak D call TRBD1 (6 bases). The V end was cut by 0 bases, the J end by 0 bases, with 9 bases between. The germline V gene has CDR1 LNHNV and CDR2 YYDKDF (reference sequence). The CDR3 is 16 amino acids. CDR3 sequence reads: CATSRDQGISGNTIYF. CDR3 in DNA: TGTGCCACCAGCAGAGATCAGGGGATCTCTGGAAACACCATATATTTT. The complete variable domain, with remaining parts taken from reference TRBV15 and TRBJ1-3, reads DAMVIQNPRYQVTQFGKPVTLSCSQTLNHNVMYWYQQKSSQAPKLLFHYYDKDFNNEADTPDNFQSRRPNTSFCFLDIRSPGLGDTAMYLCATSRDQGISGNTIYFGEGSWLTVV.

The chain has TRBV27 and TRBJ1-6; 8 positions agree with TRBD1. V shed 6 bases, J shed 10 bases, and the junction held 14 bases outside the gene matches. From germline, CDR1 is MNHEY and CDR2 SMNVEV (reference sequence). The CDR3 runs 16 residues. CDR3 sequence: CASSPGTGLLASPLHF. In DNA, the CDR3 is TGTGCCAGCAGCCCAGGGACAGGTCTGTTGGCGTCACCCCTCCACTTT.

This chain uses TRBV6-1 with TRBJ1-4, with a weak D call TRBD1 (6 bases). The V gene lost 2 bases and the J gene lost 8 bases, with 12 bases spanning the gap. This CDR3 is built from 14 residues. The germline CDR1 and CDR2 sequences are MNHNS and SASEGT. The CDR3 sequence is CASSEQGFGEKLFF. The CDR3 region has the DNA TGTGCCAGCAGTGAACAGGGGTTCGGGGAAAAACTGTTTTTT.

The rearrangement uses TRBV19 and TRBJ2-2; TRBD1 agrees at 7 bases. Germline V gene sequence: CDR1 LNHDA, CDR2 SQIVND (reference sequence). With V trimmed by 4 bases and J by 4 bases, 18 bases remained unmatched. The length of the CDR3 is 19 residues. CDR3 in amino acids: CASSTTRLGQVRGTGELFF. In DNA form, the CDR3 reads TGTGCCAGTAGTACTACCCGCCTAGGACAGGTTAGAGGCACCGGGGAGCTGTTTTTT.

The genes are TRBV5-1 and TRBJ2-5, with 9 bases fitting TRBD1. The CDR3 has 15 residues. Looked up from germline, CDR1 is SGHRS and CDR2 is YFSETQ. The V gene end was trimmed by 1 base and the J gene end by 5 bases; junction bases not matched to a gene: 6. CDR3: CASSLSGQGQETQYF. CDR3 DNA: TGCGCCAGCAGCTTGTCGGGACAGGGACAGGAGACCCAGTACTTC.

The rearrangement links TRBV30 to TRBJ2-1; 10 bases are shared with TRBD2. The ends lost 2 bases at V and 7 bases at J; junction bases unmatched: 8. The germline V gene has CDR1 GTSNPN and CDR2 SVGIG (reference sequence). The CDR3 runs 15 residues. The CDR3 spells CAWSLLAGVGNEQFF. CDR3 bases: TGTGCCTGGAGTCTTCTAGCGGGAGTGGGAAATGAGCAGTTCTTC.

The chain carries TRBV25-1 and TRBJ2-1; 7 bases fit TRBD2. The length of the CDR3 is 14 residues. Germline CDR1 is MGHDK and CDR2 is SYGVNS. The trim removed 7 bases at V and 4 bases at J, leaving 7 bases unmatched. CDR3: CASTPGGGYNEQFF. As DNA, the CDR3 is TGTGCCAGCACCCCAGGCGGGGGTTACAATGAGCAGTTCTTC.

The sample holds a few counts of this clone. The chain carries TRBV9 and TRBJ1-1; D uncertain. Deletions cut 0 bases from V and 5 bases from J, with 11 bases between. Looked up from germline, CDR1 is SGDLS and CDR2 is YYNGEE. CDR3 length: 14 amino acids. This chain's CDR3 is CASSVAWSLTEAFF. The CDR3, as DNA: TGTGCCAGCAGCGTAGCATGGAGCTTAACTGAAGCTTTCTTT.

This sequence joins TRBV9 and TRBJ2-7, with 13 nucleotides matching TRBD2. After removal of 0 bases from V and 3 bases from J, the junction contained 0 bases not matched to a gene. Germline V gives CDR1 SGDLS, CDR2 YYNGEE. The CDR3 consists of 15 residues. The CDR3 nucleotides are TGTGCCAGCAGCGTAGGGACTAGCGGGAGCTACGAGCAGTACGTC. This translates into CASSVGTSGSYEQYV.

For this clone: The sample has other DNA sequences that encode this CDR3 too. The chain employs TRBV10-3 and TRBJ1-1; D may be TRBD1 (5 bases). The CDR3 is made up of 14 amino acids. V was trimmed by 0 bases and J by 1 base, leaving 6 bases between them. CDR1 and CDR2 from the germline V gene are ENHRY and SYGVKD. CDR3 protein: CAISESQGNTEAFF. The DNA for the CDR3 is TGTGCCATCAGTGAGTCGCAGGGGAACACTGAAGCTTTCTTT.